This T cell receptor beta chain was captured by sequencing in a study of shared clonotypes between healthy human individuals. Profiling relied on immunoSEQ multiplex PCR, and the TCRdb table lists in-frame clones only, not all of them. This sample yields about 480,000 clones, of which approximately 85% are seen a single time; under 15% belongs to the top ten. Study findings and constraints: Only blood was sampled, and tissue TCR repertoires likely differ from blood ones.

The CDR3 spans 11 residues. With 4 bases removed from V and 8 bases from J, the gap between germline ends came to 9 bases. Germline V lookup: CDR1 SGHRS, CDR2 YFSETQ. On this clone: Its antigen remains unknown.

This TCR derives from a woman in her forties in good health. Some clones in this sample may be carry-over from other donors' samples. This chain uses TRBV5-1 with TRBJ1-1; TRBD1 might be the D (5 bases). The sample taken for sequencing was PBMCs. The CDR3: CASSLRGEAFF. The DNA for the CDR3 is TGCGCCAGCAGCCTGAGGGGCGAAGCTTTCTTT.